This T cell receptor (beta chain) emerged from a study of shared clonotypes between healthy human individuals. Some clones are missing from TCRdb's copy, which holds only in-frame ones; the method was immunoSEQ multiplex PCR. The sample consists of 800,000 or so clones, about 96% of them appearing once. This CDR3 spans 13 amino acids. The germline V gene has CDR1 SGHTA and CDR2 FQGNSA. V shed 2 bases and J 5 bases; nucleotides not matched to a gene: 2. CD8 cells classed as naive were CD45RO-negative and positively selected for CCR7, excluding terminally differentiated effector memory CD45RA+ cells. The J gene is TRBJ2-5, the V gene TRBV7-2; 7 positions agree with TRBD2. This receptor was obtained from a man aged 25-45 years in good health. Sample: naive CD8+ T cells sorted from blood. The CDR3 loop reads CASSLLGGETQYF. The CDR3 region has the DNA TGTGCCAGCAGCTTATTGGGAGGGGAGACCCAGTACTTC.